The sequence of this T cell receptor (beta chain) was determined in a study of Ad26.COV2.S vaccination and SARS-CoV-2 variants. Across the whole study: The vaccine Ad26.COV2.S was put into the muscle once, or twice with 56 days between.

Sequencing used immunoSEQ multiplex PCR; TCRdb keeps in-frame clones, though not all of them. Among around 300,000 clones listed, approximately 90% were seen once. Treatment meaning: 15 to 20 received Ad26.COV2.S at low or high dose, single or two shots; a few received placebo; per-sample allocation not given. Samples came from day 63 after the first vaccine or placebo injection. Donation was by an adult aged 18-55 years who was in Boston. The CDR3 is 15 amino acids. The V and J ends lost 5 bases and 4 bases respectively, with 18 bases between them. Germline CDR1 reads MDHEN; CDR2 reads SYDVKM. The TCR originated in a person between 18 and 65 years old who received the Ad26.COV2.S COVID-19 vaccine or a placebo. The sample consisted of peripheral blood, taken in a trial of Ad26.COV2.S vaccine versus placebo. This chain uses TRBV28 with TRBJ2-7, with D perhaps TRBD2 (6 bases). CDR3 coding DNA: TGTGCCAGCAGTCCGGGTGGGACTCTCCTTTACGAGCAGTACTTC. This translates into CASSPGGTLLYEQYF.